Presented here are 5 T cell receptor beta chains from one specimen sequenced in a study of OX40 agonist ivuxolimab in advanced cancers. Assay used: immunoSEQ multiplex PCR; TCRdb lists only in-frame clones, some missing. Of about 58,000 clones listed, roughly four fifths are singletons. The sequences come from CD4+ or CD8+ T cells sorted from blood, collected in a trial of the OX40 agonist ivuxolimab. These receptors were taken from an adult with an advanced solid tumor such as melanoma, head and neck, liver or kidney cancer.

The rearrangement links TRBV7-7 to TRBJ1-3; D is undetermined. Trimming removed 1 base from V and 3 bases from J, with 10 bases in between. The CDR3 is 15 residues long. Germline V lookup: CDR1 SSHAT, CDR2 FNYEAQ (reference sequence). CDR3 residues: CASSLDLGNGNTIYF. CDR3 coding DNA: TGTGCCAGCAGCTTAGATCTTGGTAATGGAAACACCATATATTTT.

The J gene is TRBJ2-3, the V gene TRBV19; D not certain. Germline CDR1 is LNHDA and CDR2 is SQIVND (reference sequence). This CDR3 is 12 amino acids long. Trimming took 2 bases from V and 6 from J, leaving 6 bases between them. CDR3: CASSIWGDTQYF. The CDR3, as DNA: TGTGCCAGTAGTATATGGGGTGATACGCAGTATTTT.

The J gene is TRBJ1-3, the V gene TRBV5-1, with a tentative D call TRBD1 (6 bases). V was clipped by 4 bases and J by 1 base, with 15 bases between them. CDR3 length equals 16 residues. The germline V gene has CDR1 SGHRS and CDR2 YFSETQ. The CDR3 DNA is TGCGCCAGCAGCCTCGACAGGCCTGGGTCTGGAAACACCATATATTTT. Amino acid sequence: CASSLDRPGSGNTIYF.

The chain links TRBV7-3 to TRBJ2-2; 7 bases agree with TRBD1. Germline lookup yields CDR1 SGHTA and CDR2 FQGTGA. This CDR3 spans 14 amino acids. J gave up 2 bases and V 5 bases, and 2 bases lay outside the gene matches. The CDR3 DNA follows: TGTGCCAGCAGCCGGGACAGAAACACCGGGGAGCTGTTTTTT. This gives the protein CASSRDRNTGELFF. The variable domain in full, completed from reference TRBV7-3 and TRBJ2-2, reads GAGVSQTPSNKVTEKGKYVELRCDPISGHTALYWYRQSLGQGPEFLIYFQGTGAADDSGLPNDRFFAVRPEGSVSTLKIQRTERGDSAVYLCASSRDRNTGELFFGEGSRLTVL.

The V call is TRBV10-1, the J call TRBJ1-3, with 8 bases matching TRBD1. V lost 10 bases to trimming and J lost 0 bases; unmatched junction nucleotides: 5. Germline CDR1 and CDR2: WNHNN and SYGVQD (reference sequence). The CDR3 contains 14 residues. DNA of the CDR3: TGCGCCACCGGACAGGGTTTCTCTGGAAACACCATATATTTT. This encodes CATGQGFSGNTIYF.